The 5 T cell receptor beta chains below were found in one sample sequenced in a study of cytomegalovirus exposure and HLA in healthy donors. It was with 60 Vbeta and 13 Jbeta primers that the PCR ran. Using immunoSEQ multiplex PCR, the repertoire was profiled, and TCRdb retains in-frame clones only, with some absent. The sample includes about 160,000 clones, around 72% of them seen just once. The sequenced material came from PBMCs. All receptors come from a woman between 50 and 59 years old in good health and CMV-seropositive.

This rearrangement joins TRBV27 to TRBJ1-1; D call uncertain. The CDR3 totals 15 residues. Between the trimmed V and J ends, which lost 5 bases and 1 base, there was a span of 14 bases. Per germline, CDR1 MNHEY and CDR2 SMNVEV (reference sequence). The CDR3 region is CASSPLPLKNTEAFF. For the CDR3, the DNA is TGTGCCAGCAGTCCCCTCCCCCTAAAGAACACTGAAGCTTTCTTT.

This clone was observed once. The genes are TRBV30 and TRBJ1-5; D may be TRBD1 (5 bases). The CDR3 is made up of 14 amino acids. Germline lookup yields CDR1 GTSNPN and CDR2 SVGIG (reference sequence). V was pared by 4 bases and J by 3 bases, with 13 bases between. For the CDR3, the DNA is TGTGCCTGGACCGACAGTGGGGACAATCAGCCCCAGCATTTT. This translates into CAWTDSGDNQPQHF.

This clone appeared once. The V call is TRBV28, the J call TRBJ2-4, with 7 bases identical to TRBD1. V lost 2 bases, J lost 10 bases, and 5 bases stayed unmatched. Germline CDR1 is MDHEN and CDR2 is SYDVKM. The CDR3 is 13 residues long. The CDR3 DNA follows: TGTGCCAGCAGTTTACCGGACAGGCTAATTCAGTACTTC. This gives the protein CASSLPDRLIQYF. Looking up the rest from reference TRBV28 and TRBJ2-4 gives the full variable domain: DVKVTQSSRYLVKRTGEKVFLECVQDMDHENMFWYRQDPGLGLRLIYFSYDVKMKEKGDIPEGYSVSREKKERFSLILESASTNQTSMYLCASSLPDRLIQYFGAGTRLSVL.

This clone was seen a single time. This chain joins TRBV6-1 and TRBJ1-5, with D maybe TRBD1 (6 bases). The CDR3 has 14 amino acids. CDR1 MNHNS and CDR2 SASEGT come from the germline V gene. V lost 3 bases and J lost 6, with 12 bases in between. CDR3 coding DNA: TGTGCCAGCAGTGAGTCAGGGGATACTCAGCCCCAGCATTTT. It yields the protein CASSESGDTQPQHF.

The J gene is TRBJ1-2, the V gene TRBV9; TRBD1 matches 10 bases. The CDR3 contains 17 residues. Germline V gene lookup returns CDR1 SGDLS and CDR2 YYNGEE. Trimming removed 5 bases from V and 3 bases from J; junction bases left unmatched: 13. CDR3 in amino acids: CASRIGTGVAGDYGYTF. The CDR3 bases are TGTGCCAGCAGAATCGGGACAGGGGTAGCAGGGGACTATGGCTACACCTTC. The full variable domain, in which reference TRBV9 and TRBJ1-2 provide the parts outside the CDR3, is DSGVTQTPKHLITATGQRVTLRCSPRSGDLSVYWYQQSLDQGLQFLIQYYNGEERAKGNILERFSAQQFPDLHSELNLSSLELGDSALYFCASRIGTGVAGDYGYTFGSGTRLTVV.